The next 10 T cell receptor beta chains were all read from a single sample in a study of CD8+CD57+ T cells in acquired aplastic anemia. Only patients with CD8+CD57+ cell expansion on flow cytometry were chosen for sequencing. Genomic DNA, serving as template, underwent TCR beta VDJ and CDR3 profiling. One entry per CDR3 protein, called by TCRdb with MiXCR from the reads. The sample consists of fewer than 85,000 distinct CDR3 sequences, roughly 70% of them appearing once. The specimen sequenced was sorted CD4+, CD8+, or CD8+CD57+ T cells (not recorded which) from PBMCs. Source of these receptors: a human donor with aplastic anemia.

The sample holds many counts of this clonotype. The chain combines TRBV6-2 or TRBV6-3 with TRBJ2-7; tentative D call: TRBD2 (6 bases). Trimming took off 3 bases at V and 3 bases at J, with 18 bases between the two ends. CDR3 length equals 16 residues. Germline V gene sequence: CDR1 MNHEY, CDR2 SVGEGT. The CDR3 protein is CASSYVAERAFYEQYF. In DNA, the CDR3 is TGTGCCAGCAGTTATGTAGCGGAGAGGGCCTTCTACGAGCAGTACTTC.

The chain joins TRBV2 to TRBJ2-5, with D unresolved. Looked up from germline, CDR1 is SNHLY and CDR2 is FYNNEI. V was pared by 6 bases and J by 4 bases, with 18 bases between. The CDR3 consists of 15 residues. CDR3 DNA sequence: TGTGCCAGCAGGATTCGGTACGGTGCGATAGAGACCCAGTACTTC. Its translation: CASRIRYGAIETQYF.

Concerning this clonotype itself: At one end, the junction sequence differs from germline, possibly due to a read error. This chain uses TRBV7-9 with TRBJ1-6; 10 bases agree with TRBD1. CDR3 length equals 14 residues. The germline V gene encodes CDR1 SEHNR and CDR2 FQNEAQ (reference sequence). CDR3 protein: CASSDRDRGPTLHF. The CDR3 DNA reads as TGCGCCAGCAGCGACCGGGACAGGGGTCCCACCCTCCACTTT. The whole variable domain, remainder taken from reference TRBV7-9 and TRBJ1-6, is DTGVSQNPRHKITKRGQNVTFRCDPISEHNRLYWYRQTLGQGPEFLTYFQNEAQLEKSRLLSDRFSAERPKGSFSTLEIQRTEQGDSAMYLCASSDRDRGPTLHFGNGTRLTVT.

At least ten counts were recorded for this clonotype. The chain couples TRBV7-2 to TRBJ2-7; TRBD2 matches 12 bases. The CDR3 runs to 17 residues. Germline V gene sequence: CDR1 SGHTA, CDR2 FQGNSA. V trimming: 4 bases; J trimming: 4 bases; junction bases outside the gene matches: 11. The CDR3 coding sequence is TGTGCCAGCAGCTCAGGACTAGCGGGATCACCGGGTTACGAGCAGTACTTC. Its protein is CASSSGLAGSPGYEQYF.

The chain has TRBV4-1 and TRBJ2-1; D gene ambiguous. Trimming took off 4 bases at V and 6 bases at J, with 13 bases between the two ends. The CDR3 sequence is 14 residues long. Germline V CDR1 and CDR2: MGHRA, YSYEKL. The CDR3, as DNA: TGCGCCAGCAGCCCGATAGCTCGACTCAATGAGCAGTTCTTC. This translates into CASSPIARLNEQFF.

The V call is TRBV2, the J call TRBJ1-1; D unclear. The CDR3 runs to 13 residues. Deletions cut 5 bases from V and 4 bases from J, with 11 bases between. Germline V gives CDR1 SNHLY, CDR2 FYNNEI. The CDR3 region has the DNA TGTGCCAGCAGTTACGCGTCGGGCACTGAAGCTTTCTTT. Translated, it gives CASSYASGTEAFF.

This clonotype was picked up a small number of times. The V and J genes are TRBV15 and TRBJ2-7; 9 nucleotides align to TRBD2. This CDR3 contains 14 residues. Germline values: CDR1 LNHNV, CDR2 YYDKDF (reference sequence). V shed 0 bases and J 3 bases; nucleotides not matched to a gene: 0. The CDR3 loop is CATSRDSGGYEQYF. As DNA, the CDR3 is TGTGCCACCAGCAGAGATAGCGGGGGCTACGAGCAGTACTTC.

The rearrangement links TRBV7-3 to TRBJ1-1; TRBD1 might be the D (5 bases). The CDR3 spans 14 residues. V lost 2 bases and J lost 1, with 8 bases in between. CDR1 SGHTA and CDR2 FQGTGA come from the germline V gene. CDR3 DNA sequence: TGTGCCAGCAGCTTACACCAGGGGAACACTGAAGCTTTCTTT. Its translation is CASSLHQGNTEAFF.

The chain employs TRBV2 and TRBJ1-2; TRBD1 might be the D (5 bases). Germline loops: CDR1 SNHLY, CDR2 FYNNEI. This CDR3 is 16 amino acids long. Trimming took 2 bases from V and 6 from J, leaving 19 bases between them. The CDR3 spells CASSERINGARDGYTF. CDR3 in DNA: TGTGCCAGCAGTGAAAGGATCAATGGGGCGCGGGATGGCTACACCTTC. Using reference TRBV2 and TRBJ1-2 for the parts outside the CDR3, the full variable domain is EPEVTQTPSHQVTQMGQEVILRCVPISNHLYFYWYRQILGQKVEFLVSFYNNEISEKSEIFDDQFSVERPDGSNFTLKIRSTKLEDSAMYFCASSERINGARDGYTFGSGTRLTVV.

The chain employs TRBV2 and TRBJ2-3; 9 bases agree with TRBD2. V shed 6 bases, J shed 7 bases, and the junction held 11 bases outside the gene matches. The germline CDR1 and CDR2 sequences are SNHLY and FYNNEI. This CDR3 contains 15 residues. CDR3 in amino acids: CASRGGTSPSNTQYF. The CDR3 DNA reads TGTGCCAGCAGGGGGGGGACTAGCCCTTCTAATACGCAGTATTTT.